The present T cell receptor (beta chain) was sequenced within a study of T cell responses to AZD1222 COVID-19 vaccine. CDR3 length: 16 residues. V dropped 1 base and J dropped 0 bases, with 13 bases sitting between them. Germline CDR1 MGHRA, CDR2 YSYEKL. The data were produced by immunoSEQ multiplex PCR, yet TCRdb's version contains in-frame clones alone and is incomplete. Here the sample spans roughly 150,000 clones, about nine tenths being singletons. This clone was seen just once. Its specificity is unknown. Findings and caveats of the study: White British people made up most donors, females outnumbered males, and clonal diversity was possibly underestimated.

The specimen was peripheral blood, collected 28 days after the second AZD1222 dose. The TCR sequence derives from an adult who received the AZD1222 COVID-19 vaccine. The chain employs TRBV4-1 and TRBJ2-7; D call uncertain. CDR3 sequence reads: CASSQGNPTASYEQYF. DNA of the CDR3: TGCGCCAGCAGCCAAGGTAATCCAACCGCCTCCTACGAGCAGTACTTC.